This T cell receptor (beta chain) was sequenced during a study of neoadjuvant anti-PD-1 for oral cavity cancer. Whole-study findings and limits: Treg/Th17 ratio rose with pretreatment blood and fell with post-treatment tumor TCRbeta clonality. Each response group had just a few patients in TCR analyses.

Blood libraries mostly used approximately 450 ng genomic DNA, six replicates each. This table comes from immunoSEQ multiplex PCR, and its TCRdb copy is limited to in-frame clones, with some not included. The sample carries about 8,400 clones, around three quarters recorded once. The CDR3 runs to 12 residues. Germline values: CDR1 SNHLY, CDR2 FYNNEI. Trimming removed 6 bases at V and 4 bases at J, with 9 bases between. Of note for this clone: Antigen unknown.

Time point given: after neoadjuvant nivolumab, at surgical resection. Sequencing was performed on PBMCs, taken after nivolumab (anti-PD-1) treatment. The V call is TRBV2, the J call TRBJ1-2, with D possibly being TRBD1 (5 bases). The source is a person aged 40 to 85 with oral cavity squamous cell carcinoma. This CDR3 reads CASSETGYGYTF. The CDR3 nucleotides read TGTGCCAGCAGCGAAACAGGCTATGGCTACACCTTC.